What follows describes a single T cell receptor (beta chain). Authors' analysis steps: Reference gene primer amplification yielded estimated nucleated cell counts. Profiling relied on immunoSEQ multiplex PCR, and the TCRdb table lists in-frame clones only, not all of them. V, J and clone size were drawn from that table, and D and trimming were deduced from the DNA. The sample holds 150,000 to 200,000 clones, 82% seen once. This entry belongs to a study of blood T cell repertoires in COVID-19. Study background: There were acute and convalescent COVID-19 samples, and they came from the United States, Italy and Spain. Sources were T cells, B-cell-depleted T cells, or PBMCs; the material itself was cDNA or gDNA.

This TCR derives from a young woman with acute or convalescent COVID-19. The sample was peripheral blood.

CDR3 DNA: TGTGCCAGCAGTCCTACGGGGTCCCACACAGATACGCAGTATTTT. This translates into CASSPTGSHTDTQYF. V usage is TRBV6-5 and J usage is TRBJ2-3, with D perhaps matching TRBD2 (5 bases). The length of the CDR3 is 15 residues. The V and J ends lost 5 bases and 2 bases respectively, with 14 bases between them. CDR1 MNHEY and CDR2 SVGAGI come from the germline V gene.